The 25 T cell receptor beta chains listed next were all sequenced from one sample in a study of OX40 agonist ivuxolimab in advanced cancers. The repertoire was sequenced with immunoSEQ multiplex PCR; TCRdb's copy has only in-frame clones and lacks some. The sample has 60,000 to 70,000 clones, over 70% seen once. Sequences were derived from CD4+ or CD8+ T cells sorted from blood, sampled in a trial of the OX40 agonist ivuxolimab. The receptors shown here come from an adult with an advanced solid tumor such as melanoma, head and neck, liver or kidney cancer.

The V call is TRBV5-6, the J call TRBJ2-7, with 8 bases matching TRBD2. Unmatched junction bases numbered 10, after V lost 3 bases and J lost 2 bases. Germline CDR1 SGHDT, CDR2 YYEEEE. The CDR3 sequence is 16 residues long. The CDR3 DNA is TGTGCCAGCAGCTGGATGGGCGGGAGGAATACCTACGAGCAGTACTTC. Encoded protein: CASSWMGGRNTYEQYF.

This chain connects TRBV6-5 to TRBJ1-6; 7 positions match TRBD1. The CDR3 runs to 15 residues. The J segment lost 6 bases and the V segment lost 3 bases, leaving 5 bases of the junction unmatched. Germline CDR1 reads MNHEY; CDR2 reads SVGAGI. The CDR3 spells CASSYSGTANSPLHF. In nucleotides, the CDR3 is TGTGCCAGCAGTTATTCCGGGACAGCTAATTCACCCCTCCACTTT.

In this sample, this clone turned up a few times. In nucleotides, the CDR3 is TGTGCCAGCTCCCACTCCCCCCACGAGACCCAGTACTTC. As protein: CASSHSPHETQYF. The chain joins TRBV18 to TRBJ2-5; D uncertain. This CDR3 is 13 amino acids long. The germline V gene encodes CDR1 KGHSH and CDR2 LQKENI. V lost 6 bases, J lost 5 bases, and 13 bases lay in between.

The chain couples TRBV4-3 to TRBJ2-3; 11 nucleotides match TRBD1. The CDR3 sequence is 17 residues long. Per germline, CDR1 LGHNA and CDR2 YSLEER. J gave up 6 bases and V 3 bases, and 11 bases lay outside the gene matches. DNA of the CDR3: TGCGCCAGCAGCCAGGGGGCTGCGGGACAGGGGGACGATACGCAGTATTTT. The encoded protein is CASSQGAAGQGDDTQYF.

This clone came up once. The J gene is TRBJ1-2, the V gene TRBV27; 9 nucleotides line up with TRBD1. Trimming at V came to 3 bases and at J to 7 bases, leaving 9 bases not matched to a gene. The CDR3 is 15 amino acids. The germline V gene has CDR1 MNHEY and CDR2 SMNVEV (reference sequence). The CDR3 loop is CASSFVGTGQSGYTF. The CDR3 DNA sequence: TGTGCCAGCAGTTTCGTTGGGACAGGGCAGAGTGGCTACACCTTC.

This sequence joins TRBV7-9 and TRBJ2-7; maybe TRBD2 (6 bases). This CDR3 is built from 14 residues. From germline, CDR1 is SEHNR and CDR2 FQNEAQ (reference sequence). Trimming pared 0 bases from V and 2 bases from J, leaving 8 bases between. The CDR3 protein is CASSLASGPYEQYF. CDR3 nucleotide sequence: TGTGCCAGCAGCTTAGCTAGCGGACCCTACGAGCAGTACTTC.

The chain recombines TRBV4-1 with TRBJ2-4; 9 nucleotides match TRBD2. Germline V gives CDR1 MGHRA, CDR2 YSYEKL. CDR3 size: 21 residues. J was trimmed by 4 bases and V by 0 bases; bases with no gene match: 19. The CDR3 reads CASSQDQRDHRRGGLKNIQYF. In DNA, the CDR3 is TGCGCCAGCAGCCAAGATCAGAGGGACCATCGGCGGGGGGGCCTAAAAAACATTCAGTACTTC.

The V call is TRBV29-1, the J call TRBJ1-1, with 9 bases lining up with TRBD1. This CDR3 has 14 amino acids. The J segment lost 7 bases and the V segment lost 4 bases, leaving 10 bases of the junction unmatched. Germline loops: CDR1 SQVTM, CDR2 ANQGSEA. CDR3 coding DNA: TGCAGCGTTGTTAATACAGGGGGCTCGAATGAAGCTTTCTTT. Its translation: CSVVNTGGSNEAFF.

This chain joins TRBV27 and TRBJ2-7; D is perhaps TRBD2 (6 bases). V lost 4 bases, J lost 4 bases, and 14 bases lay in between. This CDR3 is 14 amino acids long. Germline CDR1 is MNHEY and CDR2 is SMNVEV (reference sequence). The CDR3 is CASSSLARGYEQYF. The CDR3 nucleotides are TGTGCCAGCAGTTCACTAGCACGGGGGTACGAGCAGTACTTC.

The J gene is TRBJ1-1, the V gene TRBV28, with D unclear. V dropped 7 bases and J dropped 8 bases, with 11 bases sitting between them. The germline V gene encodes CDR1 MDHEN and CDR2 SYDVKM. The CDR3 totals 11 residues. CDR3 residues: CASTRQPEAFF. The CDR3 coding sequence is TGTGCCAGCACCCGGCAGCCAGAAGCTTTCTTT.

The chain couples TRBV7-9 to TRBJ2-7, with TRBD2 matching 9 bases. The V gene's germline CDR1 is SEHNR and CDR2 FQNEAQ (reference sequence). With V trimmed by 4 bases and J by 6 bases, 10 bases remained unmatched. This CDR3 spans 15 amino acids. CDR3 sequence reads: CASSSLAGDVSEQYF. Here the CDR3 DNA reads TGTGCCAGCAGCTCCTTAGCGGGAGACGTCAGCGAGCAGTACTTC.

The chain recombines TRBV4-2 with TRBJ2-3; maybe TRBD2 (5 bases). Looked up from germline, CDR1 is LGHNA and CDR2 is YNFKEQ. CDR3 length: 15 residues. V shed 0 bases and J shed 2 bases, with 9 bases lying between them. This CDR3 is CASSQEGGPTDTQYF. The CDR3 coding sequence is TGTGCCAGCAGCCAAGAGGGCGGGCCCACAGATACGCAGTATTTT.

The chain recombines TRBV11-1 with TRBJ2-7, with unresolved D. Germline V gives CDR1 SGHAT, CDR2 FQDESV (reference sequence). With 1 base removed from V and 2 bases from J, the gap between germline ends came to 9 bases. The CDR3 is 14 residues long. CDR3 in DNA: TGTGCCAGCAGCTTAGTTACCGGAGCCTACGAGCAGTACTTC. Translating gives CASSLVTGAYEQYF.

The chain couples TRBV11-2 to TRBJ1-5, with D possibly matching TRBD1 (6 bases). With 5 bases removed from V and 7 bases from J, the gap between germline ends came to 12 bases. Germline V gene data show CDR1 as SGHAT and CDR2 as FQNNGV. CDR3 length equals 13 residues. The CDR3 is CASSTNRAQPQHF. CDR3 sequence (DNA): TGTGCCAGCAGCACGAACAGGGCGCAGCCCCAGCATTTT.

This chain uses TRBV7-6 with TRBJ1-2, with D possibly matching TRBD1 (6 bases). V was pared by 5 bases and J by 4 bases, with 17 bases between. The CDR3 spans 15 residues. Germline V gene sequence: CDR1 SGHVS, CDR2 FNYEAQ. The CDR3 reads CASSTPWGAIYGYTF. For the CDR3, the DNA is TGTGCCAGCAGCACCCCGTGGGGGGCCATCTATGGCTACACCTTC.

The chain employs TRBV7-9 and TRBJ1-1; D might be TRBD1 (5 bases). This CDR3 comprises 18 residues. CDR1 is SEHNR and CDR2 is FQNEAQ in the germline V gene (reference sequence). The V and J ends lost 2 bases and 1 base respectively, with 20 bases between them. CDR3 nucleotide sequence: TGTGCCAGCAGCTTACAACAGGCCAGTCAGGGAAAGAACACTGAAGCTTTCTTT. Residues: CASSLQQASQGKNTEAFF. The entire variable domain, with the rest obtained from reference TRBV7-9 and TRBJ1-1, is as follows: DTGVSQNPRHKITKRGQNVTFRCDPISEHNRLYWYRQTLGQGPEFLTYFQNEAQLEKSRLLSDRFSAERPKGSFSTLEIQRTEQGDSAMYLCASSLQQASQGKNTEAFFGQGTRLTVV.

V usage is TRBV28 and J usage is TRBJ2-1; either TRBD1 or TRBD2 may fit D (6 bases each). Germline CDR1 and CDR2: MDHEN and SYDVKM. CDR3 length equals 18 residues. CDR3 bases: TGTGCAACAACAGGGACCCAGCGGGCGGAACCTTCCTACAATGAGCAGTTCTTC. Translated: CATTGTQRAEPSYNEQFF. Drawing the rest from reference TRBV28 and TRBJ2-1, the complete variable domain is DVKVTQSSRYLVKRTGEKVFLECVQDMDHENMFWYRQDPGLGLRLIYFSYDVKMKEKGDIPEGYSVSREKKERFSLILESASTNQTSMYLCATTGTQRAEPSYNEQFFGPGTRLTVL.

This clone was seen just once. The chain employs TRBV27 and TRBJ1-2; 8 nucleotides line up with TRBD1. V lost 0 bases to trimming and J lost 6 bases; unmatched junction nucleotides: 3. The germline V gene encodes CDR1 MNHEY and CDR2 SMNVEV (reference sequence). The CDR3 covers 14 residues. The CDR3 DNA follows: TGTGCCAGCAGTTTATCATCAGGGGGCAATGGCTACACCTTC. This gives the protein CASSLSSGGNGYTF.

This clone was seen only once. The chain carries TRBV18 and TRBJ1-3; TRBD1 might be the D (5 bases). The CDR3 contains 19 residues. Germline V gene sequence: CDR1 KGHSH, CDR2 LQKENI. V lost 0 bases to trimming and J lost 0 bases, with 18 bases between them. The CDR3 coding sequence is TGTGCCAGCTCACCACCGATGGCAGGGACGAGCATCTCTGGAAACACCATATATTTT. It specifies CASSPPMAGTSISGNTIYF.

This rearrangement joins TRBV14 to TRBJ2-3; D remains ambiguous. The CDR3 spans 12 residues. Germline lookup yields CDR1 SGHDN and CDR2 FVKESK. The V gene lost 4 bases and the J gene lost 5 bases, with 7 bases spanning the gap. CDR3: CASSPVKDTQYF. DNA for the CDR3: TGTGCCAGCAGCCCCGTGAAAGATACGCAGTATTTT. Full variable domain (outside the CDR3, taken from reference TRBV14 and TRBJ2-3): EAGVTQFPSHSVIEKGQTVTLRCDPISGHDNLYWYRRVMGKEIKFLLHFVKESKQDESGMPNNRFLAERTGGTYSTLKVQPAELEDSGVYFCASSPVKDTQYFGPGTRLTVL.

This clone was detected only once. CDR3 DNA sequence: TGTGCCAGCAGTTCACGGACAGGGGGCGGGTTCGAGCAGTACGTC. It encodes CASSSRTGGGFEQYV. The V call is TRBV28, the J call TRBJ2-7; 11 nucleotides align to TRBD1. The junction had 8 bases not matched to a gene; V was cut back by 4 bases and J by 6 bases. The CDR3 loop spans 15 amino acids. Per the germline V gene, CDR1 is MDHEN and CDR2 is SYDVKM.

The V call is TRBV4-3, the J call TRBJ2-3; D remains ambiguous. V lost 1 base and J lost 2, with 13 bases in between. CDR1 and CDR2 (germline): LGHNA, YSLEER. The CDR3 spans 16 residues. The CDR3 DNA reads TGCGCCAGCAGCCAAGGCTGGCAGGCCGACACAGATACGCAGTATTTT. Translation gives CASSQGWQADTDTQYF.

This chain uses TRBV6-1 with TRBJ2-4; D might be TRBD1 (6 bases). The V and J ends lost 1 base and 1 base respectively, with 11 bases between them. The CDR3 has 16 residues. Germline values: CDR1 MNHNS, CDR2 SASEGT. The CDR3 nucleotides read TGTGCCAGCAGTGAAGGGAGCACAGGGGCCAAAAACATTCAGTACTTC. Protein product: CASSEGSTGAKNIQYF.

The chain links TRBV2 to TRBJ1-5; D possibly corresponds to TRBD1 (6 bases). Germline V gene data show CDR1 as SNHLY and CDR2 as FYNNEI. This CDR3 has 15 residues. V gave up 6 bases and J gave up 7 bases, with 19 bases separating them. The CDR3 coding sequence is TGTGCCAGCAGCGATCCGAGTGGGGGGGCACAGCCCCAGCATTTT. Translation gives CASSDPSGGAQPQHF. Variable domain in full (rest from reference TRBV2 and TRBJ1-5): EPEVTQTPSHQVTQMGQEVILRCVPISNHLYFYWYRQILGQKVEFLVSFYNNEISEKSEIFDDQFSVERPDGSNFTLKIRSTKLEDSAMYFCASSDPSGGAQPQHFGDGTRLSIL.

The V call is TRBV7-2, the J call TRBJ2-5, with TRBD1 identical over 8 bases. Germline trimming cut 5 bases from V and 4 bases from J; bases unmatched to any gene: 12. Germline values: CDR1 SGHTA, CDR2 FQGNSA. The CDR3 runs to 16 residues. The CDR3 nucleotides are TGTGCCAGCAGCGTTCAGGGGGCGACGGCTCGAGAGACCCAGTACTTC. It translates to CASSVQGATARETQYF.